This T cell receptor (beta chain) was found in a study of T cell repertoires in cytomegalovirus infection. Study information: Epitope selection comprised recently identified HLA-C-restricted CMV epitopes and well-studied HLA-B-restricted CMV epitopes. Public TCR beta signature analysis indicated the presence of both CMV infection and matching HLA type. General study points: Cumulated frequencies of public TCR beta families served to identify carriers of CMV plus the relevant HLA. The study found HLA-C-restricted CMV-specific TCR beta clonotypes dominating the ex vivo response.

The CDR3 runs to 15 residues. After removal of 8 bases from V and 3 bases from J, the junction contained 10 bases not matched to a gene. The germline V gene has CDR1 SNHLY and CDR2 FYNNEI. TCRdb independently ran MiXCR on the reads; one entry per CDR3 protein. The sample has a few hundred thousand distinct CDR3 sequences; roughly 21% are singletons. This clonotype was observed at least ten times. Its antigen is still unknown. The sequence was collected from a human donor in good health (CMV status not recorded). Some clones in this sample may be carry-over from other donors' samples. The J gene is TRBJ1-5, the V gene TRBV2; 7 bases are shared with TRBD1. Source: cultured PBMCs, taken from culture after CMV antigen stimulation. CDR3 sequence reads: CASGLGGTDNQPQHF. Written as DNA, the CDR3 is TGTGCCAGCGGCCTCGGAGGGACAGACAATCAGCCCCAGCATTTT.